Described below is a single T cell receptor beta chain sequence and its context. Its target antigen remains unknown. Base qualities are not recorded, but no much larger clone differs from it by a single base. The cohort consisted of 666 healthy bone marrow donors. At the time of sampling, all cohort members were nominally healthy, though unrecorded immune exposures were likely present. The donor tested CMV seronegative and was one of the 352 seronegative cohort members. Each donor provided a peripheral blood sample, and peripheral blood mononuclear cells were used for TCR beta sequencing. Genomic DNA was extracted from the blood cell samples with the Qiagen DNeasy Blood Extraction Kit. The sample is drawn from a study of cytomegalovirus exposure and HLA in healthy donors (dated by TCRdb to 2017 to 2019). General notes on the study: According to an earlier analysis of around 600 of the donors, about 190 million T cells yielded 90 million to 140 million unique TCR beta sequences and around 300 Gb of sequence data. A later genetic analysis used genome-wide SNP genotypes for about 65% of the roughly 700 donors, treating that subset as a discovery cohort. In the later analysis, no new phenotypic data were used to find candidate immune exposures; instead, reliance was placed on TCR beta sequences and their occurrence across donors. To predict cytomegalovirus infection status, the study brought together high-throughput TCR immunosequencing, statistical association of individual TCRs with disease status, and machine learning. In addition to the first cohort of hundreds of subjects, a separate validation cohort of 120 different subjects was used. All discovery cohort repertoires had been generated using a single sequencing platform. A later analysis re-analyzed previously published TCR beta repertoires from roughly 600 donors and added high-resolution HLA genotyping to study TCR occurrence patterns. An early release that covered about 600 HLA-typed donors contained approximately 300 gigabases of sequencing data and about 93 million unique TCR sequences. The study profiled the T cell repertoires of fewer than 850 subjects by immunosequencing and related them to cytomegalovirus serostatus. Class I and class II HLA loci were covered by the typing at four-digit resolution. Donor age, sex, ethnicity and CMV serostatus were compiled together with the repertoire data. On average, roughly 200,000 unique TCR beta nucleotide sequences were sequenced per donor among 350 to 400 genotyped donors of the cohort, with around 19% of those sequences being non-productive. To decide whether each TCR beta V gene segment behaved as functional or pseudogenic, an earlier analysis of fewer than 750 of the donors relied on high-throughput TCR beta sequencing. Of the approximately 400 genotyped donors, around 81% fell in the genetic ancestry cluster associated with self-reported Caucasian donors. Roughly 5 DR-DQ haplotypes were handled as single units for association and clustering, since linkage in the cohort was strong. The number of typed donors differed by locus: about 620-640 for A, B, C, DRB1 and DQB1; approximately 540 for DQA1; around 610 for DPA1; and approximately 450 for DPB1. The aim of the study was to test whether cataloging public T cell receptors could identify signatures of past pathogen exposure.

Library method: the immunoSEQ multiplex PCR assay. For the multiplex PCR, a mixture combining 60 forward primers for TCR Vbeta segments and 13 reverse primers for TCR Jbeta segments was used. The CDR3 region of rearranged TCR beta genes was amplified from genomic DNA with a multiplex PCR assay. On the Illumina HiSeq System, the amplified TCR beta libraries were sequenced as 87-base-pair reads. Per the authors' processing: In a later analysis, 70 million to 95 million unique TCR beta chains were counted across the 500 to 700 repertoires, and approximately 9.9 million of these chains were shared by at least two donors. A nearest-neighbor algorithm error-corrected the raw reads and collapsed the reads into unique sequences, merging closely related sequences to remove PCR and sequencing errors. CDR3 sequences were aligned to IMGT reference sequences to assign V, D and J gene segments. For a sequence to be retained, at least a six-nucleotide match to both a V gene segment and a J gene segment was required. A rearrangement was called productive if the CDR3 had no stop codons and remained in frame with V and J, and every other rearrangement was called non-productive. Following IMGT convention, CDR3 was defined as the stretch from the second conserved V-encoded cysteine up to the conserved J-encoded phenylalanine. In an earlier analysis of 550 to 650 of the donors, sequences lacking an unambiguous match to a single V gene segment were excluded. An earlier analysis of a few hundred of the donors classified V segments as functional when productive rearrangements were above 56.7% and as segregating when the standard deviation between donors was above 5%. To diagnose cytomegalovirus status from the catalog of TCR beta chain sequences, a statistical classification framework was built. In a later analysis, TCR nucleotide sequences were compared against IMGT/GENE-DB human TR gene sequences so that V and J genes could be assigned. A later analysis assigned CDR3 sequences and most-parsimonious VDJ recombination scenarios with the TCRdist pipeline. In a later analysis, each TCR beta chain was defined by its CDR3 amino acid sequence together with its V-gene family, and reads lacking a unique V-gene family were excluded. To address suspected cross-contamination and a sequencing artifact, a later analysis removed around 590 highly shared, low-generation-probability nucleotide sequences. A later analysis calculated a clonal expansion index for each public chain from normalized within-repertoire ranks of inferred template counts. In a later analysis, generation probabilities were computed with a VDJ recombination model fitted to out-of-frame rearrangements, and the resulting probabilities were checked against IGoR. In a later analysis, TCR-TCR, TCR-HLA and TCR-CMV co-occurrence was scored with hypergeometric tests, and a repertoire-size bias correction was applied to TCR pairs. False discovery rates were estimated in a later analysis by permuting HLA or CMV assignments 20 times. A later analysis grouped co-occurring TCRs with DBSCAN, adding TCRdist sequence similarity when clustering within HLA-allele-positive subsets. Repertoires with fewer than 30,000 or more than 120,000 public chains were left out of co-occurrence clustering, as were a handful of repertoires with anomalous nucleotide sharing. The source is immuneACCESS, and TCRdb retained only in-frame sequences with V and J called. Part of the clones is not carried over; for the studies checked, unresolved V genes explain less than half of this, and the remainder is unexplained. V and J calls and clone size are given by that table; D and trimming were obtained from the DNA. Here the sample has under 200,000 clones; 70% to 80% occur a single time. The leading ten clones occupy approximately 2.1% of the sample.

What the authors observed across the whole study: Linkage disequilibrium might explain the correlated functional status among segregating V segments, but an unknown experimental factor could not be ruled out. The earlier analysis of some 560 of the donors excluded about 16 rarely observed V segments, including chromosome 9 orphons, because counts were too low. A later analysis associated 16,951 TCR beta sequences with specific HLA alleles at a false discovery rate of 0.05. It was suggested by the authors that the approach could potentially be generalized to other disease states and immunological phenotypes. In a later genetic analysis, a missense DCLRE1C variant was associated with V-gene and J-gene trimming of TCR beta chains, and the association was replicated in an independent cohort. A later analysis found that TCR association rates varied across HLA loci, with DRB1 alleles showing the most associated TCRs and HLA-C alleles the fewest. In a later analysis, HLA-associated TCR beta chains showed more clonal expansion and lower generation probabilities than non-associated chains that were equally common. According to a later genetic analysis, donors in an Asian-associated ancestry cluster had fewer N-insertions in productive TCRs than the approximately 630-donor mean. A few of the identified cytomegalovirus-associated TCR beta chains were confirmed in vitro to be specific for cytomegalovirus antigens. Most CMV-associated TCR beta chains appeared to be HLA-restricted in a later analysis, and the HLA associations seemed to be driven largely by CMV exposure. Cytomegalovirus status was reported to be diagnosed by the classifier with high specificity and sensitivity in both the original and validation cohorts. Immune exposure information for the cohort was limited to CMV serostatus. In an earlier analysis of more than 450 of the donors, most TCR beta V segments were observed in productive rearrangements about 87% or about 30% of the time, broadly matching IMGT annotations. In the study, around 150 TCR beta chains were listed as associated with cytomegalovirus. Because some donors lacked HLA typing at each locus, the association tests relied only on the typed subset. The cohort was sequenced for TCR beta chains only, and without alpha or paired-chain data the features that could be detected were limited. Across donors, most TCR sequences were observed very rarely, whereas some public TCRs were present in many individuals. A further reported finding was that TCR beta sequences accurately predicted the HLA-A and HLA-B alleles for most subjects in the first cohort. Assigning TCR associations to individual alleles was difficult when HLA alleles, especially DR and DQ, strongly co-occurred. Several of the top co-occurrence clusters appeared to be linked to parvovirus B19, influenza, CMV and Epstein-Barr virus, according to a later analysis. A cluster of highly shared sequence variants was judged likely to represent a technical artifact of the sequencing pipeline. Some IMGT-functional V segments, including TRBV6-2 and TRBV6-3, could not be told apart with the 87-base-pair reads, so those segments were excluded. Sequencing depth was assumed to be roughly uniform across donors in the presence/absence analyses, though that assumption may not hold.

From its cysteine to its phenylalanine, the CDR3 spans 15 amino acids. Only the CDR3 DNA is retained, 45 bases long and in frame from the first base. A distance of 15 bases separates the germline ends of V and J, which lose 3 bases and 7 bases respectively. The germline V gene gives CDR1 as MDHEN and CDR2 as SYDVKM. The chain is encoded by TRBV28 joined to TRBJ1-4; the D gene remains uncertain. Sequencing input: PBMCs. The receptor comes from a woman aged 45-60 years in good health and CMV-seronegative. The CDR3 region has the sequence CASSFQPPEGEKLFF. In nucleotide form, the sequence is TGTGCCAGCAGTTTCCAACCTCCCGAGGGTGAAAAACTGTTTTTT.